The 30 T cell receptor beta chains below were found in one sample sequenced in a study of T cells of healthy individuals. TCRdb ran MiXCR on the 5' RACE reads and lists one entry per CDR3 protein. The sample yields 90,000 to 100,000 distinct CDR3 sequences, under 20% seen once. Receptor source: a human donor in good health.

This rearrangement joins TRBV5-1 to TRBJ1-2, with no clear D. In germline, CDR1 is SGHRS, CDR2 YFSETQ. V was cut by 1 base and J by 1 base, with 5 bases left in between. This CDR3 is 13 amino acids long. DNA for the CDR3: TGCGCCAGCAGCTTGAAGATTAACTATGGCTACACCTTC. Translating it yields CASSLKINYGYTF.

This clonotype was counted many times. CDR3 DNA sequence: TGTGCCAGCAGTGGACAGTCCCTTGGGGCCAACGTCCTGACTTTC. This sequence encodes CASSGQSLGANVLTF. V is TRBV6-1 and J is TRBJ2-6, with TRBD1 as a possible D gene (5 bases). Between the trimmed V and J ends, which lost 4 bases and 3 bases, there was a span of 10 bases. This CDR3 region has 15 residues. Per germline, CDR1 MNHNS and CDR2 SASEGT.

The chain carries TRBV24-1 and TRBJ2-3, with 8 bases that match TRBD1. The ends lost 7 bases at V and 13 bases at J; junction bases unmatched: 6. Germline V CDR1 and CDR2: KGHDR, SFDVKD. The CDR3 contains 11 residues. Here the CDR3 reads CATSGRGPKYF. CDR3 DNA: TGTGCCACCAGCGGCAGGGGGCCAAAGTATTTT.

The gene calls are TRBV6-6 and TRBJ2-3, with 11 bases identical to TRBD1. In germline, CDR1 is MNHNY, CDR2 SVGAGI (reference sequence). Trimming took 8 bases from V and 5 from J; bases not matched to a gene: 15. This CDR3 has 17 amino acids. In nucleotides, the CDR3 is TGTGCCAGCGGCACCCCTCCGGACAGGGGGCAGGAAGATACGCAGTATTTT. Translating it yields CASGTPPDRGQEDTQYF.

This chain's CDR3 is CASSLWGYEQYF. Here the CDR3 DNA reads TGTGCCAGCAGCTTGTGGGGGTACGAGCAGTACTTC. This chain connects TRBV5-4 to TRBJ2-7; D is perhaps TRBD1 or TRBD2 (5 bases each). This CDR3 spans 12 amino acids. CDR1 is SGHNT, CDR2 YYREEE, per germline (reference sequence). V was cut by 1 base and J by 4 bases, with 6 bases left in between.

The chain links TRBV19 to TRBJ2-7, with a possible D match to TRBD1 (6 bases). There are 15 residues in the CDR3. CDR1 is LNHDA, CDR2 SQIVND, per germline (reference sequence). V shed 3 bases and J shed 0 bases, with 12 bases lying between them. The CDR3 DNA sequence: TGTGCCAGTAGTATCCCAGGGGAGAGCTCCTACGAGCAGTACTTC. Its translation: CASSIPGESSYEQYF.

This clonotype was recorded at least ten times. The V gene is TRBV5-1, the J gene TRBJ2-5, with D perhaps TRBD1 (5 bases). The V gene's germline CDR1 is SGHRS and CDR2 YFSETQ. The CDR3 totals 13 residues. Trimming removed 0 bases at V and 5 bases at J, with 8 bases between. CDR3 bases: TGCGCCAGCAGCTTGGGTCAGGGTGAGACCCAGTACTTC. It specifies CASSLGQGETQYF. The whole variable domain, filled in from reference TRBV5-1 and TRBJ2-5, reads KAGVTQTPRYLIKTRGQQVTLSCSPISGHRSVSWYQQTPGQGLQFLFEYFSETQRNKGNFPGRFSGRQFSNSRSEMNVSTLELGDSALYLCASSLGQGETQYFGPGTRLLVL.

This clonotype came up many times. CDR3 in DNA: TGCAGTGCTAAAAACACCAACACAGATACGCAGTATTTT. It is translated as CSAKNTNTDTQYF. The chain is built from TRBV20-1 and TRBJ2-3; no clear D. Trimming removed 4 bases from V and 2 bases from J, with 10 bases in between. The CDR3 is 13 residues long. The V gene's germline CDR1 is DFQATT and CDR2 SNEGSKA (reference sequence).

The chain is built from TRBV20-1 and TRBJ1-5; D perhaps matches TRBD1 (6 bases). CDR1 and CDR2 from the germline V gene are DFQATT and SNEGSKA (reference sequence). The CDR3 loop spans 14 amino acids. Trimming shortened V by 3 bases and J by 7 bases, and 16 bases separated the two germline ends. CDR3 DNA: TGCAGTGCTAGCAGGGGCGTAGAGGACCAGCCCCAGCATTTT. This translates into CSASRGVEDQPQHF.

A few counts support this clonotype. The chain combines TRBV7-9 with TRBJ2-7; D remains unclear. Trimming took off 1 base at V and 3 bases at J, with 13 bases between the two ends. This CDR3 is 15 amino acids long. Germline V gives CDR1 SEHNR, CDR2 FQNEAQ (reference sequence). The CDR3 reads CASSLGSWVNYEQYF. In DNA form, the CDR3 reads TGTGCCAGCAGCTTAGGGTCATGGGTAAACTACGAGCAGTACTTC.

The chain uses TRBV6-2 or TRBV6-3 and TRBJ2-4, with a weak D call TRBD2 (5 bases). The CDR3 extends over 19 amino acids. Germline lookup yields CDR1 MNHEY and CDR2 SVGEGT. V was trimmed by 6 bases and J by 0 bases, leaving 24 bases between them. CDR3 region: CASRRERLSPRLAKNIQYF. CDR3 coding DNA: TGTGCCAGCAGACGAGAGCGGCTTTCACCCCGACTAGCCAAAAACATTCAGTACTTC.

This clonotype has a single count. The genes are TRBV7-9 and TRBJ2-5; 8 bases are a match to TRBD2. CDR1 is SEHNR and CDR2 is FQNEAQ in the germline V gene (reference sequence). This CDR3 has 16 amino acids. Unmatched junction bases numbered 8, after V lost 2 bases and J lost 3 bases. The DNA for the CDR3 is TGTGCCAGCAGCTTATCGAGCGGGAGCGGGAAAGAGACCCAGTACTTC. The encoded protein is CASSLSSGSGKETQYF.

This clonotype was seen only a few times. V usage is TRBV28 and J usage is TRBJ2-2; the D is unclear. This CDR3 region has 10 residues. From germline, CDR1 is MDHEN and CDR2 SYDVKM. V was trimmed by 9 bases and J by 5 bases, leaving 4 bases between them. The chain's CDR3 is CARATGELFF. CDR3 nucleotide sequence: TGTGCCAGAGCGACCGGGGAGCTGTTTTTT.

The V gene is TRBV10-3, the J gene TRBJ1-1; no clear D. The CDR3 spans 14 residues. V lost 4 bases, J lost 4 bases, and 13 bases lay in between. Germline assignment: CDR1 ENHRY and CDR2 SYGVKD. CDR3 region: CAISVGPPGTEAFF. The DNA for the CDR3 is TGTGCCATCAGTGTTGGGCCCCCGGGCACTGAAGCTTTCTTT.

V and J are TRBV3-1 and TRBJ2-2; no firm D call. From germline, CDR1 is LGHDT and CDR2 YNNKEL (reference sequence). Trimming pared 7 bases from V and 4 bases from J, leaving 16 bases between. The CDR3 covers 15 residues. The DNA for the CDR3 is TGTGCCAGCACCAACGGCGCCGGCTTCACCGGGGAGCTGTTTTTT. Translating gives CASTNGAGFTGELFF. Drawing the rest from reference TRBV3-1 and TRBJ2-2, the complete variable domain is DTAVSQTPKYLVTQMGNDKSIKCEQNLGHDTMYWYKQDSKKFLKIMFSYNNKELIINETVPNRFSPKSPDKAHLNLHINSLELGDSAVYFCASTNGAGFTGELFFGEGSRLTVL.

In its sample, this clonotype was seen a few times. The genes are TRBV5-1 and TRBJ2-1; D is unclear. The CDR3 length is 15 residues. V was trimmed by 0 bases and J by 7 bases, leaving 14 bases between them. CDR1 and CDR2 from the germline V gene are SGHRS and YFSETQ. CDR3 protein: CASSLESFPLNEQFF. CDR3 sequence (DNA): TGCGCCAGCAGCTTGGAGAGCTTTCCCCTAAATGAGCAGTTCTTC.

This rearrangement joins TRBV7-6 to TRBJ2-3; the D is unclear. The CDR3 extends over 14 amino acids. The V and J ends lost 1 base and 5 bases respectively, with 10 bases between them. Germline CDR1 reads SGHVS; CDR2 reads FNYEAQ. The CDR3 protein is CASSLGVRIDTQYF. CDR3 nucleotides: TGTGCCAGCAGCTTAGGGGTGAGGATAGATACGCAGTATTTT.

This clonotype was recorded a few times. One end of the junction does not line up with germline, which may come from a read error. V usage is TRBV28 and J usage is TRBJ2-3; D call uncertain. The CDR3 covers 12 residues. CDR1 MDHEN and CDR2 SYDVKM come from the germline V gene. CDR3 DNA sequence: TGTGCCAGCAGTTTGACCACAGAGACGCAGTATTTT. Its protein is CASSLTTETQYF.

This clonotype was seen at least ten times. The V gene is TRBV5-1, the J gene TRBJ1-5, with 11 bases that match TRBD1. V lost 4 bases to trimming and J lost 7 bases; unmatched junction nucleotides: 7. Germline CDR1 SGHRS, CDR2 YFSETQ. This CDR3 is 15 amino acids long. The CDR3 region is CASSSGQGAGQPQHF. Here the CDR3 DNA reads TGCGCCAGCAGCAGTGGACAGGGGGCAGGGCAGCCCCAGCATTTT.

V is TRBV19 and J is TRBJ2-2; 8 nucleotides agree with TRBD1. Germline CDR1 LNHDA, CDR2 SQIVND (reference sequence). V lost 4 bases, J lost 5 bases, and 6 bases stayed unmatched. The CDR3 length is 15 residues. The CDR3 DNA reads TGTGCCAGTAGTACCACAGGGGGAGTGACCGGGGAGCTGTTTTTT. It translates to CASSTTGGVTGELFF.

This clonotype was counted between two and nine times. The chain has TRBV28 and TRBJ2-7; D perhaps matches TRBD2 (5 bases). Trimming shortened V by 1 base and J by 4 bases, and 14 bases separated the two germline ends. The CDR3 is 15 amino acids. Germline lookup yields CDR1 MDHEN and CDR2 SYDVKM. CDR3 DNA: TGTGCCAGCAGTTTATCCGGCCTGGAGGTATACGAGCAGTACTTC. The encoded protein is CASSLSGLEVYEQYF.

For this clonotype: An end of the junction does not agree with germline; a read error may underlie this. V is TRBV2 and J is TRBJ1-2; TRBD1 aligns across 8 bases. Per the germline V gene, CDR1 is SNHLY and CDR2 is FYNNEI. The CDR3 extends over 10 amino acids. The CDR3 coding sequence is TGTGCCAGCGGCAAGGACAGGGTAAACTTC. Residues: CASGKDRVNF.

The V and J genes are TRBV28 and TRBJ2-7; 10 bases map to TRBD1. Per the germline V gene, CDR1 is MDHEN and CDR2 is SYDVKM. CDR3 length equals 13 residues. Trimming removed 8 bases from V and 3 bases from J; junction bases left unmatched: 4. The CDR3 protein is CASRDRGLYEQYF. CDR3 sequence (DNA): TGTGCCAGCCGGGACAGGGGTCTCTACGAGCAGTACTTC.

This chain joins TRBV5-6 and TRBJ2-1, with D perhaps matching TRBD1 (6 bases). V shed 4 bases and J shed 6 bases, with 11 bases lying between them. The CDR3 consists of 13 residues. Looked up from germline, CDR1 is SGHDT and CDR2 is YYEEEE. The CDR3 region is CASSGSGVNEQFF. CDR3 in DNA: TGTGCCAGCAGCGGGTCAGGGGTCAATGAGCAGTTCTTC.

This chain links TRBV28 with TRBJ2-5, with 8 bases matching TRBD2. This CDR3 has 14 amino acids. From germline, CDR1 is MDHEN and CDR2 SYDVKM. Trimming cost V 7 bases and J 3 bases; bases outside gene matches: 7. The chain's CDR3 is CASTLSGIKETQYF. DNA of the CDR3: TGTGCCAGCACTCTTAGCGGGATAAAAGAGACCCAGTACTTC.

The V gene is TRBV4-3, the J gene TRBJ1-3; D is uncertain. Trimming pared 0 bases from V and 4 bases from J, leaving 16 bases between. Looked up from germline, CDR1 is LGHNA and CDR2 is YSLEER. The CDR3 length is 17 residues. The CDR3 spells CASSQDQGRVGGNTIYF. The CDR3, as DNA: TGCGCCAGCAGCCAAGATCAAGGACGGGTCGGGGGAAACACCATATATTTT.

This clonotype was observed many times. The chain has TRBV2 and TRBJ2-7; D remains ambiguous. The CDR3 runs to 12 residues. Germline V gene sequence: CDR1 SNHLY, CDR2 FYNNEI. Trimming shortened V by 8 bases and J by 3 bases, and 11 bases separated the two germline ends. The CDR3 DNA reads TGTGCCAGCTGGCTAGATCACTACGAGCAGTACTTC. It encodes CASWLDHYEQYF.

In its sample, this clonotype was seen a few times. The chain uses TRBV4-2 and TRBJ2-3; 8 positions match TRBD1. The CDR3 sequence is 15 residues long. Trimming removed 4 bases from V and 0 bases from J; junction bases left unmatched: 3. Germline V lookup: CDR1 LGHNA, CDR2 YNFKEQ. Here the CDR3 DNA reads TGTGCCAGCAGCCTGACAGGGGATAGCACAGATACGCAGTATTTT. Its translation is CASSLTGDSTDTQYF.

The chain recombines TRBV7-9 with TRBJ2-1; the D is unclear. Trimming stripped 5 bases from V and 15 bases from J, with 5 bases between. The CDR3 is made up of 8 amino acids. CDR1 SEHNR and CDR2 FQNEAQ come from the germline V gene (reference sequence). The CDR3 here is CASSGRFF. The CDR3 coding sequence is TGTGCCAGCAGCGGGCGGTTCTTC.

This clonotype was recorded many times. The gene calls are TRBV20-1 and TRBJ1-2; 12 nucleotides match TRBD1. Germline V CDR1 and CDR2: DFQATT, SNEGSKA (reference sequence). V lost 1 base, J lost 6 bases, and 3 bases stayed unmatched. The CDR3 contains 14 residues. The CDR3 bases are TGCAGTGCTAGAGGGGACAGGGGGCGTGATGGCTACACCTTC. Protein: CSARGDRGRDGYTF.